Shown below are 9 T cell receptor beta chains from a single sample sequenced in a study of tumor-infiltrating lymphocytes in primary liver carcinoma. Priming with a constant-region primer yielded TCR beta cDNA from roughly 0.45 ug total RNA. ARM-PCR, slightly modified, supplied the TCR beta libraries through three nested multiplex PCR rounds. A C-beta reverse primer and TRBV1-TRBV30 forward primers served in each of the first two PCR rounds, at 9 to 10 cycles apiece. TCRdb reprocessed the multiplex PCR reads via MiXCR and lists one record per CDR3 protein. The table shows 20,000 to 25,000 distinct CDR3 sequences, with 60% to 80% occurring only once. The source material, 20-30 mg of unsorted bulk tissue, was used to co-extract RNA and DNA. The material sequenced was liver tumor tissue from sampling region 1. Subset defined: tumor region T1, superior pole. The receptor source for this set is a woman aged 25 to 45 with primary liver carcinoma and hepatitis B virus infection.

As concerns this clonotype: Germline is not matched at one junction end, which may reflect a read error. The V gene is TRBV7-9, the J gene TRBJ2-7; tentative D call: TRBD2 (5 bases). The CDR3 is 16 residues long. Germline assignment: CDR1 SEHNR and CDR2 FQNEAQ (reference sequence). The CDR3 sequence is CASSQTTGFKAYEQYF. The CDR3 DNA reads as TGTGCCAGCAGCCAAACCACGGGATTTAAAGCCTACGAGCAATACTTC.

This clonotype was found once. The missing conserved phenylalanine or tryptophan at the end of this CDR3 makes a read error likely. The chain's CDR3 is CTSSFSGRSETQYS. The DNA of the CDR3 is TGTACCAGTAGTTTTAGCGGGAGATCAGAGACCCAGTACTCC. The chain joins TRBV6-1 to TRBJ2-5; TRBD2 agrees at 9 bases. The CDR3 is made up of 14 amino acids. Per germline, CDR1 MNHNS and CDR2 SASEGT.

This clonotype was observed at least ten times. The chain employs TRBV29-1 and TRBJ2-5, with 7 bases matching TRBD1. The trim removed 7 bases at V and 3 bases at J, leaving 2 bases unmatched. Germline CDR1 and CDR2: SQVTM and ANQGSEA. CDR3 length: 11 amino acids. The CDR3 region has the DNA TGCAGCGCGGACAGGAAAGAGACCCAGTACTTC. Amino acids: CSADRKETQYF.

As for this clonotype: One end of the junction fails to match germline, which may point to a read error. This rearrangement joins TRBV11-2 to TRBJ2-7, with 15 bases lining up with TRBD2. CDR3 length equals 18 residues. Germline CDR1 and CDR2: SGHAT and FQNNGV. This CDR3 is CTSSLSAGLAGGGYEQYF. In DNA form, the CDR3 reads TGTACCAGCAGCTTATCCGCTGGACTAGCGGGAGGGGGGTACGAGCAGTACTTC.

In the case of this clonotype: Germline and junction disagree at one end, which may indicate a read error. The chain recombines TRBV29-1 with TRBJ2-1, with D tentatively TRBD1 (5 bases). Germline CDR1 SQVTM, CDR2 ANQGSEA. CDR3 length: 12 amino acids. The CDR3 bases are TGCAGCACCCTAAGGGGCTTCAATGAACAGTTCTTC. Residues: CSTLRGFNEQFF.

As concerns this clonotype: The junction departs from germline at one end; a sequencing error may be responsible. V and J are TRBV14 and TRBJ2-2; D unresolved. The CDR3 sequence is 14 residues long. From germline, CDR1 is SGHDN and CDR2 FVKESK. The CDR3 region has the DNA TGTGCTAGCAGCCCAGGATGGGACACCGGGGAGCTGTTTTTT. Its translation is CASSPGWDTGELFF.

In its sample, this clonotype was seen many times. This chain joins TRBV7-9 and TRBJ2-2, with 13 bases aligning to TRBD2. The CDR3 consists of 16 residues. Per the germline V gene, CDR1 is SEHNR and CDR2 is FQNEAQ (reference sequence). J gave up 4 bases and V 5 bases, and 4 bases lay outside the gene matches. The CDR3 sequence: CASSRTSGGLTGELFF. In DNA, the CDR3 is TGTGCCAGCAGCCGGACTAGCGGGGGACTCACCGGGGAGCTGTTTTTT. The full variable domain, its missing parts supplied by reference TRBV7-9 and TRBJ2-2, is DTGVSQNPRHKITKRGQNVTFRCDPISEHNRLYWYRQTLGQGPEFLTYFQNEAQLEKSRLLSDRFSAERPKGSFSTLEIQRTEQGDSAMYLCASSRTSGGLTGELFFGEGSRLTVL.

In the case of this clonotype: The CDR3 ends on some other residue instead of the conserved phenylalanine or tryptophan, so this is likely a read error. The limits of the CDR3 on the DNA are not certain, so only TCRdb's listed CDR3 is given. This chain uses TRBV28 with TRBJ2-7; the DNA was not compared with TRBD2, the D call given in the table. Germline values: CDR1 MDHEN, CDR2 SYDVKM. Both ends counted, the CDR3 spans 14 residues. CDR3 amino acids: CASIFIARTYEQHL.

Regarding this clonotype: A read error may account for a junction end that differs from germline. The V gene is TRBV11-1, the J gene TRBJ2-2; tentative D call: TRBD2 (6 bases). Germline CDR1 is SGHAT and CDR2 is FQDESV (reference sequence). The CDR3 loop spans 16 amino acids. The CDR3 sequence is CASSFVGGTNTREPFF. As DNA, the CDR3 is TGTGCCAGCAGCTTCGTGGGGGGTACGAACACCAGGGAGCCGTTTTTT.